This TCR beta chain is from a study of blood T cell repertoires in COVID-19. Study-level information: The United States, Italy and Spain were the sources of the acute and convalescent COVID-19 samples. In each case, the material was cDNA or gDNA derived from T cells, B-cell-depleted T cells, or PBMCs.

The CDR3 has 14 amino acids. Trimming took off 4 bases at V and 0 bases at J, with 8 bases between the two ends. Germline CDR1 and CDR2: MDHEN and SYDVKM. The protocol was immunoSEQ multiplex PCR, while the TCRdb copy is restricted to in-frame clones and leaves out a portion. The data contain some 200,000 clones, about 89% of them seen just once; the ten biggest clones take up around 3.5%. The sample comprised peripheral blood. The chain carries TRBV28 and TRBJ2-3; perhaps TRBD2 as D (6 bases). The sequence came from a man between 65 and 85 years old with acute or convalescent COVID-19. This chain's CDR3 is CASSSGTSTDTQYF. The CDR3 DNA sequence: TGTGCCAGCAGTTCCGGGACTAGCACAGATACGCAGTATTTT.